This T cell receptor beta chain came from a study of blood T cell repertoires in COVID-19. Study summary: The analysed material was cDNA or gDNA that came from T cells, B-cell-depleted T cells, or PBMCs.

TCRdb's copy holds only in-frame clones and misses some; the assay was immunoSEQ multiplex PCR. Of about 36,000 clones listed, approximately 80% were seen once; the top ten hold roughly 2%. This clone was seen a handful of times. The V gene's germline CDR1 is LGHNA and CDR2 YSLEER. CDR3 length: 15 amino acids. Trimming removed 2 bases from V and 4 bases from J, with 12 bases in between. V gene TRBV4-3 combines with J gene TRBJ2-1; D is possibly TRBD2 (6 bases). Source material: peripheral blood. The clonotype comes from a man aged 60-69 years with active COVID-19. CDR3 DNA sequence: TGCGCCAGCAGCCAAAGCCGGACTAATTACAATGAGCAGTTCTTC. This sequence encodes CASSQSRTNYNEQFF.